This entry lists 16 T cell receptor beta chains sequenced from one sample in a study of cytomegalovirus exposure and HLA in healthy donors. 60 Vbeta and 13 Jbeta primers were used in PCR. Assay: immunoSEQ multiplex PCR; the TCRdb copy retains only in-frame clones and omits some. This specimen shows tens of thousands of clones; the ten leading clones hold approximately 15%. Sequences were obtained from PBMCs. The receptors were gathered from a boy younger than 18 in good health and CMV-seronegative.

The rearrangement uses TRBV7-2 and TRBJ1-1; 7 nucleotides line up with TRBD1. CDR1 is SGHTA, CDR2 FQGNSA, per germline. J gave up 7 bases and V 3 bases, and 5 bases lay outside the gene matches. CDR3 length equals 13 residues. The CDR3 coding sequence is TGTGCCAGCAGCTTTGACAGGGCCGGTGAAGCTTTCTTT. This gives the protein CASSFDRAGEAFF.

This chain joins TRBV13 and TRBJ1-2; D is perhaps TRBD1 (5 bases). CDR3 length equals 15 residues. CDR1 is PRHDT, CDR2 FYEKMQ, per germline (reference sequence). Between the trimmed V and J ends, which lost 0 bases and 5 bases, there was a span of 13 bases. CDR3 amino acids: CASSLGRVGAYGYTF. Written as DNA, the CDR3 is TGTGCCAGCAGCTTAGGCCGAGTTGGGGCTTATGGCTACACCTTC.

The chain uses TRBV5-1 and TRBJ1-1, with 11 bases that match TRBD1. With 3 bases clipped from V and 5 bases from J, the junction kept 3 bases outside the gene matches. The CDR3 contains 14 residues. Germline V CDR1 and CDR2: SGHRS, YFSETQ. The CDR3 here is CASSSGTGGTEAFF. In DNA form, the CDR3 reads TGCGCCAGCAGCTCCGGGACAGGGGGTACTGAAGCTTTCTTT.

Note on this clone: The same CDR3 can be traced to other DNA sequences in this sample. The gene calls are TRBV25-1 and TRBJ2-2; D call uncertain. The germline gives CDR1 MGHDK, CDR2 SYGVNS. This CDR3 comprises 13 residues. The V and J ends lost 10 bases and 4 bases respectively, with 13 bases between them. CDR3 region: CATSWSGTGELFF. The CDR3 nucleotides are TGTGCCACTTCCTGGTCCGGCACCGGGGAGCTGTTTTTT.

About this clone itself: An end of the junction differs from the germline gene, which may be a read error. This chain links TRBV7-9 with TRBJ2-6; 9 bases line up with TRBD1. The CDR3 contains 19 residues. Per the germline V gene, CDR1 is SEHNR and CDR2 is FQNEAQ (reference sequence). The CDR3 DNA follows: TGTGCCAGCAGCCTAGCATTGACAGGGGGAATCTCTGGGGCCAACGTCCTGACTTTC. It encodes CASSLALTGGISGANVLTF.

This chain uses TRBV30 with TRBJ1-2, with unresolved D. With 1 base removed from V and 4 bases from J, the gap between germline ends came to 10 bases. Germline loops: CDR1 GTSNPN, CDR2 SVGIG (reference sequence). This CDR3 contains 13 residues. The DNA of the CDR3 is TGTGCCTGGAGTGCGGCCGGGTCCTATGGCTACACCTTC. Translated: CAWSAAGSYGYTF.

The chain employs TRBV6-1 and TRBJ2-5; 10 nucleotides agree with TRBD1. The V gene end was trimmed by 2 bases and the J gene end by 3 bases; junction bases not matched to a gene: 12. The CDR3 runs 18 residues. Germline values: CDR1 MNHNS, CDR2 SASEGT. The CDR3 DNA reads as TGTGCCAGCAGTGAAAGAGGGTGGGGACAGGGGTTTGAAGAGACCCAGTACTTC. As protein: CASSERGWGQGFEETQYF.

This chain connects TRBV28 to TRBJ1-1; perhaps TRBD1 as D (6 bases). Trimming removed 4 bases at V and 3 bases at J, with 9 bases between. From germline, CDR1 is MDHEN and CDR2 SYDVKM. The CDR3 runs to 13 residues. DNA of the CDR3: TGTGCCAGCAGTTCACAGGGACACACTGAAGCTTTCTTT. This gives the protein CASSSQGHTEAFF.

The rearrangement uses TRBV9 and TRBJ1-1; D ambiguous. Germline V gene data show CDR1 as SGDLS and CDR2 as YYNGEE. This CDR3 has 15 amino acids. With 0 bases removed from V and 3 bases from J, the gap between germline ends came to 12 bases. CDR3 coding DNA: TGTGCCAGCAGCGTAGCAGGAGGGTTGGACACTGAAGCTTTCTTT. This codes for CASSVAGGLDTEAFF.

Concerning this clone itself: Other DNA sequences in this specimen translate into the identical CDR3. V and J are TRBV27 and TRBJ2-1, with 9 bases matching TRBD1. V lost 6 bases to trimming and J lost 4 bases; unmatched junction nucleotides: 4. CDR1 MNHEY and CDR2 SMNVEV come from the germline V gene (reference sequence). The CDR3 runs 14 residues. The CDR3 DNA sequence: TGTGCCAGCAGGGGACAGGGTGGGTACAATGAGCAGTTCTTC. It yields the protein CASRGQGGYNEQFF.

V and J are TRBV5-4 and TRBJ2-5; tentative D call: TRBD1 (6 bases). This CDR3 is 14 amino acids long. Trimming took off 0 bases at V and 5 bases at J, with 11 bases between the two ends. In germline, CDR1 is SGHNT, CDR2 YYREEE (reference sequence). As DNA, the CDR3 is TGTGCCAGCAGCTTGGAGGGGGTCCGGGAGACCCAGTACTTC. Protein product: CASSLEGVRETQYF. Based on the CDR3 plus reference TRBV5-4 and TRBJ2-5, the full variable domain is ETGVTQSPTHLIKTRGQQVTLRCSSQSGHNTVSWYQQALGQGPQFIFQYYREEENGRGNFPPRFSGLQFPNYSSELNVNALELDDSALYLCASSLEGVRETQYFGPGTRLLVL.

This chain uses TRBV5-6 with TRBJ1-2, with D maybe TRBD1 (6 bases). V was clipped by 0 bases and J by 2 bases, with 8 bases between them. The CDR3 has 14 residues. The V gene's germline CDR1 is SGHDT and CDR2 YYEEEE. Written as DNA, the CDR3 is TGTGCCAGCAGCTTGGGACAGGCGAACTATGGCTACACCTTC. Its translation is CASSLGQANYGYTF.

This rearrangement joins TRBV5-1 to TRBJ2-1, with 7 bases fitting TRBD1. J was trimmed by 4 bases and V by 3 bases; bases with no gene match: 7. The CDR3 is 15 residues long. Germline lookup yields CDR1 SGHRS and CDR2 YFSETQ. The DNA for the CDR3 is TGCGCCAGCAGCTGGACGACAGGGAATTACAATGAGCAGTTCTTC. The encoded protein is CASSWTTGNYNEQFF.

V usage is TRBV4-1 and J usage is TRBJ2-5, with 7 bases identical to TRBD2. Germline CDR1 is MGHRA and CDR2 is YSYEKL. V was pared by 3 bases and J by 5 bases, with 3 bases of the junction left unmatched. CDR3 length equals 13 residues. DNA for the CDR3: TGCGCCAGCAGCCAGGTTAGCGGGGAGACCCAGTACTTC. Protein sequence: CASSQVSGETQYF.

Concerning this clone: One junction end does not reproduce the germline sequence, and a read error may be involved. This specimen includes other DNA sequences encoding the same CDR3. The chain is built from TRBV5-6 and TRBJ2-7, with 8 bases matching TRBD2. In germline, CDR1 is SGHDT, CDR2 YYEEEE. The CDR3 covers 15 residues. The CDR3 DNA reads TGCGCCAGCAGCTTCCCGAGCGGGGGAGCTTACGAGCAGTACTTC. It codes for CASSFPSGGAYEQYF.

The V gene is TRBV19, the J gene TRBJ2-5; TRBD2 matches 9 bases. Trimming cost V 3 bases and J 2 bases; bases outside gene matches: 7. The CDR3 is 16 amino acids. Per germline, CDR1 LNHDA and CDR2 SQIVND (reference sequence). The CDR3 spells CASSMVAGGTQETQYF. The DNA for the CDR3 is TGTGCCAGTAGTATGGTTGCGGGGGGGACGCAAGAGACCCAGTACTTC.